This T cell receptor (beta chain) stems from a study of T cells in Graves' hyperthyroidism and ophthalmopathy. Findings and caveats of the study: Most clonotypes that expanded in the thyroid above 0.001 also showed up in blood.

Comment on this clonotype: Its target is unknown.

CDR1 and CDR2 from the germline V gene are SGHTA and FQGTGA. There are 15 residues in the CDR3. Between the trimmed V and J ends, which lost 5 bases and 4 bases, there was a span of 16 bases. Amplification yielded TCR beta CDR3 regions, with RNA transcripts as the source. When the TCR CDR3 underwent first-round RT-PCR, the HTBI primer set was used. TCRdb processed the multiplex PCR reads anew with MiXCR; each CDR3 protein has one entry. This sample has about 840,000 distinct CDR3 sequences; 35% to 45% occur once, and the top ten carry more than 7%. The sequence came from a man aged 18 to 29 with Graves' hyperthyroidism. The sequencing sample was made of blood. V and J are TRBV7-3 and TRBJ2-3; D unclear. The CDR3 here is CASSQAPALPDTQYF. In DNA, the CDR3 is TGTGCCAGCAGCCAGGCTCCCGCGCTGCCAGATACGCAGTATTTT.